The 24 T cell receptor beta chains reported below all come from one sample, sequenced in a study of cytomegalovirus exposure and HLA in healthy donors. The PCR had 60 Vbeta and 13 Jbeta primers. TCRdb's table, derived via immunoSEQ multiplex PCR, lists solely in-frame clones and lacks some. The sample records 140,000 to 150,000 clones, about 70% being singletons. Sequencing was done on a sample of PBMCs. The origin of the receptors is a woman in her thirties or forties in good health and CMV-seronegative.

The J gene is TRBJ2-5, the V gene TRBV7-9; the D gene is possibly TRBD2 (6 bases). This CDR3 has 15 residues. Trimming left V 5 bases short and J 7 bases short, with 20 bases between. Germline CDR1 reads SEHNR; CDR2 reads FQNEAQ (reference sequence). CDR3 DNA: TGTGCCAGCAGCCTCCGGGACTCCAGCGAGGGGACCCAGTACTTC. Translation gives CASSLRDSSEGTQYF. The variable domain in full, completed from reference TRBV7-9 and TRBJ2-5, reads DTGVSQNPRHKITKRGQNVTFRCDPISEHNRLYWYRQTLGQGPEFLTYFQNEAQLEKSRLLSDRFSAERPKGSFSTLEIQRTEQGDSAMYLCASSLRDSSEGTQYFGPGTRLLVL.

This rearrangement joins TRBV5-1 to TRBJ2-2; possible D gene TRBD2, 5 bases. The germline V gene has CDR1 SGHRS and CDR2 YFSETQ. V lost 0 bases and J lost 6, with 6 bases in between. This CDR3 has 13 residues. The CDR3: CASSLGLPGELFF. The CDR3 DNA follows: TGCGCCAGCAGCTTGGGACTACCCGGGGAGCTGTTTTTT. The variable domain in full, completed from reference TRBV5-1 and TRBJ2-2, reads KAGVTQTPRYLIKTRGQQVTLSCSPISGHRSVSWYQQTPGQGLQFLFEYFSETQRNKGNFPGRFSGRQFSNSRSEMNVSTLELGDSALYLCASSLGLPGELFFGEGSRLTVL.

This CDR3 is CASGYYLGGQVNTEAFF. The CDR3 DNA reads TGTGCCAGCGGTTATTATTTGGGGGGGCAAGTTAACACTGAAGCTTTCTTT. The V gene is TRBV2, the J gene TRBJ1-1; a weak D match, TRBD1 (6 bases). The CDR3 has 17 amino acids. V was shortened by 8 bases and J by 2 bases, with 24 bases between the two germline ends. CDR1 and CDR2 from the germline V gene are SNHLY and FYNNEI. The whole variable domain, remainder taken from reference TRBV2 and TRBJ1-1, is EPEVTQTPSHQVTQMGQEVILRCVPISNHLYFYWYRQILGQKVEFLVSFYNNEISEKSEIFDDQFSVERPDGSNFTLKIRSTKLEDSAMYFCASGYYLGGQVNTEAFFGQGTRLTVV.

The chain links TRBV6-5 to TRBJ1-6; D is perhaps TRBD1 (5 bases). This CDR3 spans 15 amino acids. Germline lookup yields CDR1 MNHEY and CDR2 SVGAGI. V was trimmed by 2 bases and J by 5 bases, leaving 10 bases between them. The CDR3 spells CASSYTQGNNSPLHF. Written as DNA, the CDR3 is TGTGCCAGCAGTTACACTCAGGGTAATAATTCACCCCTCCACTTT.

This chain connects TRBV27 to TRBJ1-3; tentatively, D is TRBD1 (6 bases). Germline CDR1 reads MNHEY; CDR2 reads SMNVEV (reference sequence). V gave up 7 bases and J gave up 0 bases, with 13 bases separating them. This CDR3 has 15 residues. The DNA of the CDR3 is TGTGCCAGCACTCAAGGGGACAACTCTGGAAACACCATATATTTT. This sequence encodes CASTQGDNSGNTIYF.

In this sample, this clone turned up once. J is TRBJ2-5 and V is TRBV5-6; TRBD2 is a possible D gene (6 bases). CDR1 is SGHDT, CDR2 YYEEEE, per germline. Trimming shortened V by 1 base and J by 4 bases, and 8 bases separated the two germline ends. This CDR3 has 13 amino acids. CDR3 sequence (DNA): TGTGCCAGCAGCTTGTCGGGGGTAGAGACCCAGTACTTC. Amino acids: CASSLSGVETQYF. Filled out from reference TRBV5-6 and TRBJ2-5, the complete variable domain reads DAGVTQSPTHLIKTRGQQVTLRCSPKSGHDTVSWYQQALGQGPQFIFQYYEEEERQRGNFPDRFSGHQFPNYSSELNVNALLLGDSALYLCASSLSGVETQYFGPGTRLLVL.

This clone appeared a few times. The V and J genes are TRBV2 and TRBJ2-2, with 8 positions matching TRBD2. This CDR3 contains 16 residues. Germline CDR1 is SNHLY and CDR2 is FYNNEI. Trimming took 3 bases from V and 2 from J; bases not matched to a gene: 5. CDR3 residues: CASSDRGGSNTGELFF. CDR3 DNA: TGTGCCAGCAGTGACCGGGGGGGGAGCAACACCGGGGAGCTGTTTTTT. The whole variable domain, filled in from reference TRBV2 and TRBJ2-2, reads EPEVTQTPSHQVTQMGQEVILRCVPISNHLYFYWYRQILGQKVEFLVSFYNNEISEKSEIFDDQFSVERPDGSNFTLKIRSTKLEDSAMYFCASSDRGGSNTGELFFGEGSRLTVL.

The genes are TRBV18 and TRBJ1-2, with 7 nucleotides matching TRBD1. Germline CDR1 is KGHSH and CDR2 is LQKENI. CDR3 size: 14 residues. The J segment lost 4 bases and the V segment lost 1 base, leaving 3 bases of the junction unmatched. CDR3 in amino acids: CASSPQTGPYGYTF. CDR3 in DNA: TGTGCCAGCTCACCACAGACAGGGCCCTATGGCTACACCTTC.

This clone is a singleton in its sample. The rearrangement uses TRBV2 and TRBJ2-3; a possible D gene is TRBD1 (5 bases). The CDR3 contains 14 residues. CDR1 SNHLY and CDR2 FYNNEI come from the germline V gene. V was pared by 5 bases and J by 2 bases, with 11 bases between. CDR3 in amino acids: CASSRDRNTDTQYF. The DNA for the CDR3 is TGTGCCAGCAGTCGAGACAGAAACACAGATACGCAGTATTTT.

V gene TRBV5-8 combines with J gene TRBJ1-1, with TRBD1 matching over 8 bases. V shed 7 bases, J shed 2 bases, and the junction held 7 bases outside the gene matches. Germline CDR1 is SGHTS and CDR2 is YDEGEE. The CDR3 length is 14 residues. The CDR3 coding sequence is TGTGCCAGCTATCGGACAGGGAAAAACACTGAAGCTTTCTTT. This sequence encodes CASYRTGKNTEAFF.

The chain couples TRBV5-4 to TRBJ1-1; weak D call: TRBD1 (6 bases). Germline V gives CDR1 SGHNT, CDR2 YYREEE (reference sequence). The CDR3 length is 14 residues. Deletions cut 1 base from V and 1 base from J, with 8 bases between. The CDR3 reads CASSLSTGNTEAFF. The CDR3 nucleotides read TGTGCCAGCAGCTTGTCGACAGGGAACACTGAAGCTTTCTTT.

The table lists this clone with a count of one. The chain links TRBV5-5 to TRBJ1-4, with 7 bases lining up with TRBD1. The CDR3 spans 15 residues. Germline V gene lookup returns CDR1 SGHKS and CDR2 YYEKEE (reference sequence). The junction had 10 bases not matched to a gene; V was cut back by 4 bases and J by 7 bases. CDR3 nucleotide sequence: TGTGCCAGCAGCCGCGACAGGGCTAGGGGTGAAAAACTGTTTTTT. Its translation: CASSRDRARGEKLFF.

Of note for this clone: This same CDR3 is encoded by further DNA sequences in the sample. The gene calls are TRBV5-4 and TRBJ1-3, with D possibly matching TRBD1 (5 bases). Germline V gives CDR1 SGHNT, CDR2 YYREEE (reference sequence). The CDR3 is 15 amino acids. V lost 4 bases and J lost 0, with 11 bases in between. The CDR3 loop is CASSSDSYSGNTIYF. In nucleotides, the CDR3 is TGTGCCAGCAGCAGTGACAGTTACTCTGGAAACACCATATATTTT.

This chain joins TRBV19 and TRBJ1-1; D is ambiguous. The CDR3 is made up of 12 amino acids. V was pared by 5 bases and J by 4 bases, with 8 bases between. The germline gives CDR1 LNHDA, CDR2 SQIVND (reference sequence). The CDR3, as DNA: TGTGCCAGTAGTCAGAGGAGCACTGAAGCTTTCTTT. The encoded protein is CASSQRSTEAFF.

This clone appeared a few times. CDR3 sequence: CASSPRRESGYYGYTF. CDR3 coding DNA: TGCGCCAGCAGTCCAAGAAGGGAGTCGGGTTACTATGGCTACACCTTC. The genes are TRBV4-1 and TRBJ1-2; D gene unclear. V lost 6 bases and J 3 bases, leaving 20 bases between the germline ends. From germline, CDR1 is MGHRA and CDR2 YSYEKL. This CDR3 region has 16 residues.

The chain recombines TRBV13 with TRBJ1-4, with D possibly matching TRBD1 (5 bases). In germline, CDR1 is PRHDT, CDR2 FYEKMQ (reference sequence). The CDR3 sequence is 15 residues long. Trimming left V 5 bases short and J 2 bases short, with 12 bases between. Here the CDR3 reads CASSPSGSTNEKLFF. CDR3 DNA: TGTGCCAGCAGCCCCTCAGGGTCGACTAATGAAAAACTGTTTTTT. The complete variable domain, with remaining parts taken from reference TRBV13 and TRBJ1-4, reads AAGVIQSPRHLIKEKRETATLKCYPIPRHDTVYWYQQGPGQDPQFLISFYEKMQSDKGSIPDRFSAQQFSDYHSELNMSSLELGDSALYFCASSPSGSTNEKLFFGSGTQLSVL.

Only a few counts were recorded for this clone. The rearrangement links TRBV6-1 to TRBJ1-1, with no clear D. Germline CDR1 and CDR2: MNHNS and SASEGT. V gave up 8 bases and J gave up 1 base, with 14 bases separating them. The CDR3 consists of 14 residues. This chain's CDR3 is CASGLDTQNTEAFF. CDR3 in DNA: TGTGCCAGCGGACTTGACACCCAGAACACTGAAGCTTTCTTT.

The V and J genes are TRBV19 and TRBJ1-1; 9 nucleotides agree with TRBD1. The CDR3 contains 14 residues. Trimming took 5 bases from V and 6 from J; bases not matched to a gene: 7. Germline CDR1 LNHDA, CDR2 SQIVND (reference sequence). CDR3 sequence reads: CASSASQGASEAFF. The DNA of the CDR3 is TGTGCCAGTAGTGCCTCACAGGGGGCTTCTGAAGCTTTCTTT.

This rearrangement joins TRBV12-2 to TRBJ1-5; TRBD1 is taken as the D call from the table, unchecked against the DNA. TRBV12-2 is shown as a pseudogene. This CDR3 has 16 residues. The CDR3, as DNA: TGTGCAAGTCGTTACCGACAGGGGAGTAGCAATCAGCCCCAGCATTTT. Translation gives CASRYRQGSSNQPQHF.

Notes on this clone: One junction end does not reproduce the germline sequence, and a read error may be involved. The chain combines TRBV7-9 with TRBJ2-3; D is undetermined. This CDR3 is 12 amino acids long. Germline V gives CDR1 SEHNR, CDR2 FQNEAQ (reference sequence). The DNA for the CDR3 is TGTTCCAGCAGCTTAAGCCCAGATACGCAGTATTTT. Its protein is CSSSLSPDTQYF.

This chain links TRBV4-1 with TRBJ1-5; a weak D match, TRBD1 (5 bases). Germline CDR1 and CDR2: MGHRA and YSYEKL. Trimming pared 2 bases from V and 4 bases from J, leaving 15 bases between. This CDR3 is 16 amino acids long. The CDR3, as DNA: TGCGCCAGCAGCCAACCAACCCAGGGTCGGAATCAGCCCCAGCATTTT. This encodes CASSQPTQGRNQPQHF.

The chain uses TRBV7-8 and TRBJ2-7; 7 bases are a match to TRBD2. V dropped 3 bases and J dropped 0; count of bases not matched to a gene: 2. CDR1 SGHVS and CDR2 FQNEAQ come from the germline V gene. The CDR3 consists of 14 residues. This CDR3 is CASSFSGHSYEQYF. CDR3 DNA: TGTGCCAGCAGCTTTAGCGGGCACTCCTACGAGCAGTACTTC.

In DNA, the CDR3 is TGTGCCAGGGATAGCGGGAGAACCTACAATGAGCAGTTCTTC. Its protein is CARDSGRTYNEQFF. This rearrangement joins TRBV2 to TRBJ2-1; 9 bases are shared with TRBD2. The germline V gene has CDR1 SNHLY and CDR2 FYNNEI. J gave up 2 bases and V 9 bases, and 5 bases lay outside the gene matches. There are 14 residues in the CDR3.

This clone showed up just once. This chain joins TRBV19 and TRBJ1-4; TRBD1 matches 7 bases. V shed 6 bases and J 5 bases; nucleotides not matched to a gene: 9. Germline V gene lookup returns CDR1 LNHDA and CDR2 SQIVND (reference sequence). The CDR3 is 15 amino acids. The CDR3 DNA reads TGTGCCAGTAGAAAAAGGGGGCTTTCGAATGAAAAACTGTTTTTT. Residues: CASRKRGLSNEKLFF.